The 32 T cell receptor beta chains in this list originate from one sample, sequenced in a study of CD8+CD57+ T cells in acquired aplastic anemia. CDR3 and TCR beta VDJ profiling relied on genomic DNA as the template. MiXCR, applied by TCRdb to the reads, yields one record per CDR3 protein. Among 450,000 to 600,000 distinct CDR3 sequences listed, around 30% were seen once. Individuals selected for sequencing had exhibited CD8+CD57+ cell expansion on flow cytometry. What was sequenced was sorted CD4+, CD8+, or CD8+CD57+ T cells (not recorded which) from PBMCs. These receptors were obtained from a human donor with aplastic anemia.

The rearrangement joins TRBV10-3 to TRBJ2-5; D is unresolved. Trimming shortened V by 0 bases and J by 7 bases, and 12 bases separated the two germline ends. The CDR3 extends over 14 amino acids. CDR1 and CDR2 (germline): ENHRY, SYGVKD. The CDR3 loop is CAISESDTEGTQYF. CDR3 in DNA: TGTGCCATCAGTGAGTCAGACACGGAAGGGACCCAGTACTTC.

This chain connects TRBV5-4 to TRBJ2-1; D call uncertain. In germline, CDR1 is SGHNT, CDR2 YYREEE (reference sequence). The V end was cut by 1 base, the J end by 8 bases, with 16 bases between. The CDR3 extends over 15 amino acids. CDR3 nucleotides: TGTGCCAGCAGCTTGATTGTTCAGGCCTTGGATGAGCAGTTCTTC. Encoded protein: CASSLIVQALDEQFF.

V gene TRBV27 combines with J gene TRBJ1-2; D call uncertain. Per the germline V gene, CDR1 is MNHEY and CDR2 is SMNVEV (reference sequence). Trimming took off 4 bases at V and 4 bases at J, with 10 bases between the two ends. The CDR3 sequence is 13 residues long. The chain's CDR3 is CASSSGRSYGYTF. CDR3 DNA: TGTGCCAGCAGTTCGGGCAGGAGCTATGGCTACACCTTC.

This clonotype was found many times. The J gene is TRBJ1-6, the V gene TRBV25-1, with a weak D call TRBD1 (6 bases). Germline lookup yields CDR1 MGHDK and CDR2 SYGVNS. This CDR3 is 14 amino acids long. V gave up 3 bases and J gave up 8 bases, with 11 bases separating them. The CDR3 protein is CASSDNQGYSPLHF. The DNA for the CDR3 is TGTGCCAGCAGTGACAATCAGGGGTATTCACCCCTCCACTTT.

By sample share, this clonotype is medium-sized. The rearrangement links TRBV29-1 to TRBJ1-2; 10 bases match TRBD1. The CDR3 runs 11 residues. V shed 4 bases, J shed 12 bases, and the junction held 5 bases outside the gene matches. The germline V gene has CDR1 SQVTM and CDR2 ANQGSEA. CDR3 nucleotide sequence: TGCAGCGTTGTCGGTGGACAGGGGGACACCTTC. It codes for CSVVGGQGDTF.

This chain links TRBV7-9 with TRBJ2-5; the match to TRBD2 covers 8 bases. The length of the CDR3 is 16 residues. J was trimmed by 4 bases and V by 6 bases; bases with no gene match: 13. CDR1 is SEHNR and CDR2 is FQNEAQ in the germline V gene (reference sequence). The CDR3 sequence is CASRTHPGGLGETQYF. As DNA, the CDR3 is TGTGCCAGCAGGACCCATCCGGGGGGGTTAGGAGAGACCCAGTACTTC.

The chain has TRBV5-1 and TRBJ2-1, with D perhaps TRBD2 (5 bases). The CDR3 spans 15 residues. Trimming removed 3 bases from V and 7 bases from J, with 17 bases in between. Germline CDR1 SGHRS, CDR2 YFSETQ. CDR3 in amino acids: CASSSQAQRLNEQFF. DNA for the CDR3: TGCGCCAGCAGCTCGCAGGCGCAGCGGCTAAATGAGCAGTTCTTC.

The rearrangement uses TRBV28 and TRBJ1-1; D uncertain. The CDR3 has 14 amino acids. Trimming removed 5 bases from V and 3 bases from J, with 13 bases in between. The germline gives CDR1 MDHEN, CDR2 SYDVKM. CDR3 loop: CASSPLTIYTEAFF. For the CDR3, the DNA is TGTGCCAGCAGTCCACTTACTATTTACACTGAAGCTTTCTTT.

This clonotype was seen many times. This chain joins TRBV10-3 and TRBJ1-1; the D is unclear. The CDR3 has 13 residues. V was trimmed by 7 bases and J by 5 bases, leaving 14 bases between them. Germline assignment: CDR1 ENHRY and CDR2 SYGVKD. CDR3 sequence: CAIMAGGQTEAFF. CDR3 in DNA: TGTGCCATCATGGCGGGCGGGCAGACTGAAGCTTTCTTT.

Only one count was recorded for this clonotype. Relative to the germline gene, one junction end is altered; a read error may explain this. This rearrangement joins TRBV3-1 to TRBJ1-6; D may be TRBD1 (6 bases). This CDR3 contains 14 residues. Germline loops: CDR1 LGHDT, CDR2 YNNKEL (reference sequence). CDR3 amino acids: CASSQVTGYSLLHF. The CDR3 nucleotides are TGTGCCAGCAGCCAAGTTACAGGGTACTCACTCCTCCACTTT. Supplemented by reference TRBV3-1 and TRBJ1-6, the full variable domain reads DTAVSQTPKYLVTQMGNDKSIKCEQNLGHDTMYWYKQDSKKFLKIMFSYNNKELIINETVPNRFSPKSPDKAHLNLHINSLELGDSAVYFCASSQVTGYSLLHFGNGTRLTVT.

This clonotype was counted many times. For the CDR3, the DNA is TGTGCCACCAGCAGAGAACAGGGCCTTCAAGGTTCACCCCTCCACTTT. Its translation is CATSREQGLQGSPLHF. The chain combines TRBV15 with TRBJ1-6; TRBD1 might be the D (6 bases). Germline V gives CDR1 LNHNV, CDR2 YYDKDF (reference sequence). The CDR3 sequence is 16 residues long. V lost 0 bases and J lost 9, with 15 bases in between. Full variable domain (missing parts from reference TRBV15 and TRBJ1-6): DAMVIQNPRYQVTQFGKPVTLSCSQTLNHNVMYWYQQKSSQAPKLLFHYYDKDFNNEADTPDNFQSRRPNTSFCFLDIRSPGLGDTAMYLCATSREQGLQGSPLHFGNGTRLTVT.

Comments on this clonotype: A read error may be the cause here, since a much bigger clone is one base away. The CDR3 ends on some other residue instead of the conserved phenylalanine or tryptophan, so this is likely a read error. V gene TRBV2 combines with J gene TRBJ1-1; no firm D call. The germline CDR1 and CDR2 sequences are SNHLY and FYNNEI. Deletions cut 3 bases from V and 8 bases from J, with 7 bases between. This CDR3 comprises 11 residues. CDR3 DNA sequence: TGTGCCAGCAGTGAGGTCGCCGAAGCTTTCCTT. It yields the protein CASSEVAEAFL.

In this sample, this clonotype turned up many times. The chain uses TRBV15 and TRBJ1-5; D call uncertain. This CDR3 is built from 16 residues. V was shortened by 0 bases and J by 0 bases, with 9 bases between the two germline ends. Germline-derived CDR1 and CDR2 are LNHNV and YYDKDF (reference sequence). The CDR3 sequence is CATSRDSGNSNQPQHF. In DNA, the CDR3 is TGTGCCACCAGCAGAGATTCGGGGAATAGCAATCAGCCCCAGCATTTT.

This clonotype was counted many times. The gene calls are TRBV6-1 and TRBJ2-7, with unresolved D. Trimming took 5 bases from V and 4 from J, leaving 6 bases between them. Germline-derived CDR1 and CDR2 are MNHNS and SASEGT. CDR3 length: 11 residues. The CDR3 sequence is CASSPTYEQYF. The CDR3 nucleotides read TGTGCCAGCAGTCCGACTTACGAGCAGTACTTC.

For this clonotype: At one boundary the junction diverges from the germline segment, which might be a read error. V gene TRBV7-2 combines with J gene TRBJ2-5, with TRBD2 matching over 8 bases. The CDR3 is 14 amino acids. Germline V CDR1 and CDR2: SGHTA, FQGNSA. The CDR3 DNA reads TGTGCCAGCAGCCGGGAGGGACTTAGGGAGACCCAGCACTTC. Its protein is CASSREGLRETQHF.

This chain links TRBV15 with TRBJ2-5, with 7 bases identical to TRBD2. V gave up 4 bases and J gave up 5 bases; unmatched junction bases: 7. This CDR3 region has 14 residues. The germline gives CDR1 LNHNV, CDR2 YYDKDF (reference sequence). Written as DNA, the CDR3 is TGTGCCACCAGCACAATACTAGCGTGGGAGACCCAGTACTTC. It is translated as CATSTILAWETQYF.

The chain has TRBV5-1 and TRBJ2-7; D ambiguous. This CDR3 is 20 amino acids long. Germline V gene data show CDR1 as SGHRS and CDR2 as YFSETQ. With 0 bases removed from V and 0 bases from J, the gap between germline ends came to 25 bases. In DNA, the CDR3 is TGCGCCAGCAGCTTGGTACTCCCTGGTTTATCTTTCCTAGACTCCTACGAGCAGTACTTC. It specifies CASSLVLPGLSFLDSYEQYF.

There are a few counts of this clonotype. The chain links TRBV24-1 to TRBJ1-2, with 9 bases matching TRBD1. The V segment lost 7 bases and the J segment 4 bases; nucleotides outside the gene matches: 3. CDR1 KGHDR and CDR2 SFDVKD come from the germline V gene. The CDR3 is 13 amino acids. CDR3: CATSGTGPYGYTF. The CDR3 DNA reads as TGTGCCACCAGCGGGACAGGGCCCTATGGCTACACCTTC.

This clonotype was seen repeatedly, ten times or more. The rearrangement links TRBV10-1 to TRBJ2-3; D might be TRBD2 (5 bases). This CDR3 region has 13 residues. Trimming took 8 bases from V and 2 from J, leaving 11 bases between them. Germline-derived CDR1 and CDR2 are WNHNN and SYGVQD (reference sequence). CDR3 in amino acids: CASQSGTTDTQYF. The CDR3 nucleotides read TGCGCCAGCCAAAGCGGAACCACAGATACGCAGTATTTT.

To note about this clonotype: A much larger clone lies a single base off, so this may be a read error. The chain has TRBV7-2 and TRBJ1-1; no reliable D call. Per germline, CDR1 SGHTA and CDR2 FQGNSA. V gave up 5 bases and J gave up 10 bases, with 14 bases separating them. The CDR3 totals 12 residues. CDR3 amino acids: CASSNGRSRAFF. The DNA for the CDR3 is TGTGCCAGCAGCAATGGACGGAGCCGAGCTTTCTTT.

This chain joins TRBV9 and TRBJ2-5; D gene uncertain. Germline CDR1 reads SGDLS; CDR2 reads YYNGEE. The length of the CDR3 is 14 residues. Trimming took off 2 bases at V and 1 base at J, with 9 bases between the two ends. The CDR3 loop reads CASSVDDTQETQYF. The CDR3 bases are TGTGCCAGCAGCGTTGACGATACCCAAGAGACCCAGTACTTC.

This clonotype appeared many times. The chain links TRBV20-1 to TRBJ2-5; possibly TRBD1 for D (6 bases). The CDR3 consists of 12 residues. Germline lookup yields CDR1 DFQATT and CDR2 SNEGSKA (reference sequence). V was trimmed by 3 bases and J by 5 bases, leaving 10 bases between them. The CDR3 is CSASPRGETQYF. The CDR3 DNA is TGCAGTGCTAGCCCGAGGGGGGAGACCCAGTACTTC.

This clonotype was seen repeatedly, ten times or more. This chain uses TRBV7-2 with TRBJ1-1, with unresolved D. Germline V gives CDR1 SGHTA, CDR2 FQGNSA. The CDR3 spans 11 residues. Between the trimmed V and J ends, which lost 3 bases and 7 bases, there was a span of 6 bases. The CDR3 region is CASSLQFEAFF. Written as DNA, the CDR3 is TGTGCCAGCAGCTTGCAGTTTGAAGCTTTCTTT.

There are many counts of this clonotype. The chain couples TRBV14 to TRBJ2-5, with D unclear. The CDR3 consists of 15 residues. V lost 0 bases, J lost 1 base, and 9 bases lay in between. The germline V gene encodes CDR1 SGHDN and CDR2 FVKESK. CDR3 in amino acids: CASSQDGRRQETQYF. The CDR3, as DNA: TGTGCCAGCAGCCAAGACGGCAGGCGCCAAGAGACCCAGTACTTC.

This clonotype appeared a few times. The CDR3 region is CSARTSGRDTDTQYF. CDR3 nucleotides: TGCAGTGCTAGGACTAGCGGGAGAGACACAGATACGCAGTATTTT. V gene TRBV20-1 combines with J gene TRBJ2-3, with 12 positions matching TRBD2. CDR3 length: 15 amino acids. V shed 3 bases and J 2 bases; nucleotides not matched to a gene: 3. Germline CDR1 DFQATT, CDR2 SNEGSKA (reference sequence).

This clonotype has more than one count but fewer than ten. The chain employs TRBV27 and TRBJ2-7; D is unclear. The CDR3 sequence is 15 residues long. Germline V gene data show CDR1 as MNHEY and CDR2 as SMNVEV (reference sequence). V was clipped by 0 bases and J by 2 bases, with 11 bases between them. CDR3 region: CASSLSPGVTYEQYF. For the CDR3, the DNA is TGTGCCAGCAGTTTATCGCCCGGAGTGACCTACGAGCAGTACTTC.

The chain recombines TRBV6-5 with TRBJ1-1; D is ambiguous. Trimming left V 0 bases short and J 2 bases short, with 16 bases between. Per the germline V gene, CDR1 is MNHEY and CDR2 is SVGAGI. CDR3 size: 17 residues. The CDR3 DNA reads as TGTGCCAGCAGTTACTCCCCTTTACAAGGAGGCAACACTGAAGCTTTCTTT. Its protein product is CASSYSPLQGGNTEAFF.

The rearrangement joins TRBV15 to TRBJ1-2, with 9 bases lining up with TRBD1. V was pared by 4 bases and J by 8 bases, with 5 bases of the junction left unmatched. Germline V gene lookup returns CDR1 LNHNV and CDR2 YYDKDF (reference sequence). CDR3 length: 13 residues. The CDR3 loop reads CATSKQGAQGYTF. DNA for the CDR3: TGTGCCACCAGCAAACAGGGGGCGCAGGGCTACACCTTC.

The chain combines TRBV11-2 with TRBJ2-1; D not resolved. The CDR3 spans 17 residues. Germline V gene lookup returns CDR1 SGHAT and CDR2 FQNNGV. V gave up 5 bases and J gave up 0 bases, with 17 bases separating them. CDR3: CASSDVPGVSSYNEQFF. DNA of the CDR3: TGTGCCAGCAGCGACGTCCCCGGCGTGAGCTCCTACAATGAGCAGTTCTTC.

This clonotype was seen a handful of times. J is TRBJ1-5 and V is TRBV15, with a tentative D call TRBD1 (5 bases). V dropped 9 bases and J dropped 2 bases, with 14 bases sitting between them. CDR1 LNHNV and CDR2 YYDKDF come from the germline V gene (reference sequence). CDR3 length: 14 amino acids. This CDR3 is CATDYGTGNQPQHF. DNA for the CDR3: TGTGCCACAGACTACGGGACGGGCAATCAGCCCCAGCATTTT.

This clonotype was counted only a few times. V gene TRBV20-1 combines with J gene TRBJ1-6; 8 positions agree with TRBD1. From germline, CDR1 is DFQATT and CDR2 SNEGSKA (reference sequence). The CDR3 loop spans 17 amino acids. V trimming: 4 bases; J trimming: 3 bases; junction bases outside the gene matches: 11. This CDR3 reads CSANVPTGAHYNSPLHF. In nucleotides, the CDR3 is TGCAGTGCTAACGTCCCGACAGGGGCCCACTATAATTCACCCCTCCACTTT.

The table lists this clonotype with many counts. The rearrangement uses TRBV11-2 and TRBJ1-5; possibly TRBD1 for D (5 bases). Germline CDR1 SGHAT, CDR2 FQNNGV. V lost 5 bases to trimming and J lost 3 bases, with 17 bases between them. The CDR3 has 16 amino acids. For the CDR3, the DNA is TGTGCCAGCAGCGACACCCCGACAGATTTCAATCAGCCCCAGCATTTT. Translated: CASSDTPTDFNQPQHF.